Listed here is a single T cell receptor (beta chain). Time point specified: peripheral blood 6 weeks after treatment start. Each patient gave between 1 and 8 samples, pretreatment and on-treatment. The record originates from a study of PD-L1 blockade in urothelial cancer. This CDR3 comprises 14 residues. Trimming took 3 bases from V and 5 from J, leaving 11 bases between them. Germline CDR1 and CDR2: KGHSH and LQKENI. Sequencing was performed with immunoSEQ multiplex PCR; in TCRdb, only in-frame clones are kept and a portion is missing. Among roughly 120,000 clones listed, 75% to 95% were seen once. The chain employs TRBV18 and TRBJ1-5, with D unclear. This receptor was taken from a man between 60 and 70 years old with urothelial cancer. Sequences were derived from PBMCs, sampled around atezolizumab (anti-PD-L1) treatment. Here the CDR3 reads CASSPGGWDQPQHF. The CDR3 nucleotides read TGTGCCAGCTCACCTGGCGGTTGGGATCAGCCCCAGCATTTT. Full variable domain (outside the CDR3, taken from reference TRBV18 and TRBJ1-5): NAGVMQNPRHLVRRRGQEARLRCSPMKGHSHVYWYRQLPEEGLKFMVYLQKENIIDESGMPKERFSAEFPKEGPSILRIQQVVRGDSAAYFCASSPGGWDQPQHFGDGTRLSIL.